The sequence of this TCR beta chain was determined in a study of beta chain features in type 1 diabetes. Whole-study findings and limits: It was among patients, rather than healthy donors, that naive, central memory and Treg TCRB repertoires appeared more similar. More deletions and fewer insertions at VDJ junctions were seen in type 1 diabetes patients.

This clone was detected a few times. Antigen: not known. V shed 0 bases, J shed 3 bases, and the junction held 3 bases outside the gene matches. Germline CDR1 reads SGHRS; CDR2 reads YFSETQ. The CDR3 is made up of 15 amino acids. CD4+ naive, central memory, regulatory and stem cell-like memory cells were sorted via CD45RO/CCR7/CD25/CD127/CD95/CD27. Once sorted, every population was more than 98% pure. Expressed TCRB transcripts were sequenced, since all the RNA that had been isolated was reverse transcribed. The table came from immunoSEQ multiplex PCR; TCRdb's copy has only in-frame clones and leaves some out. The sample records around 240,000 clones, 7.5% to 10% being singletons.

V and J are TRBV5-1 and TRBJ2-4, with TRBD1 matching 7 bases. Material for sequencing was naive CD4+ T cells from blood. The receptor was isolated from a woman aged 18-29 years in good health. The CDR3, as DNA: TGCGCCAGCAGCTTGGGACAGGGTGGCAAAAACATTCAGTACTTC. As protein: CASSLGQGGKNIQYF.